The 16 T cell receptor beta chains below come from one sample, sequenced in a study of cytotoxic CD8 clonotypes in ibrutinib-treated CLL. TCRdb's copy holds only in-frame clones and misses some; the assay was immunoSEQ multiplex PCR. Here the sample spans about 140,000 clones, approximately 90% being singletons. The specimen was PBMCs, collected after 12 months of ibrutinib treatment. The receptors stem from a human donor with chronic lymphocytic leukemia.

The CDR3: CASSPGLAGVTDTQYF. In nucleotides, the CDR3 is TGTGCCAGCAGCCCGGGACTAGCGGGAGTTACAGATACGCAGTATTTT. The chain has TRBV5-6 and TRBJ2-3, with 14 bases fitting TRBD2. CDR1 is SGHDT, CDR2 YYEEEE, per germline. After removal of 4 bases from V and 3 bases from J, the junction contained 4 bases not matched to a gene. CDR3 length: 16 residues.

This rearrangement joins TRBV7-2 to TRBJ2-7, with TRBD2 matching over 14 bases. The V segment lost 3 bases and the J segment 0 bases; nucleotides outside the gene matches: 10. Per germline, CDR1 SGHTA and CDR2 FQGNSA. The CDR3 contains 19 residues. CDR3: CASSFRGRLAGGSSYEQYF. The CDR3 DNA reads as TGTGCCAGCAGCTTTCGGGGAAGACTAGCGGGAGGGAGCTCCTACGAGCAGTACTTC.

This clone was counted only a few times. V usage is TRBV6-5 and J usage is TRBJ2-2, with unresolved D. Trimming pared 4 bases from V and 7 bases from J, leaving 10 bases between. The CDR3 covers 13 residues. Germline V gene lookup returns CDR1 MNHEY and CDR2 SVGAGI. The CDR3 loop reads CASSSGNLGELFF. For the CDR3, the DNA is TGTGCCAGCAGTTCTGGTAATCTCGGGGAGCTGTTTTTT.

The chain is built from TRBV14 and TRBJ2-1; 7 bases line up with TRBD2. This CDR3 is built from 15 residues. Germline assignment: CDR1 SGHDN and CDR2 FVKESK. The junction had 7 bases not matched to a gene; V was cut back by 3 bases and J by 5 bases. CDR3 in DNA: TGTGCCAGCAGCCATTGGGCTAGCGGCAACAATGAGCAGTTCTTC. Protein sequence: CASSHWASGNNEQFF.

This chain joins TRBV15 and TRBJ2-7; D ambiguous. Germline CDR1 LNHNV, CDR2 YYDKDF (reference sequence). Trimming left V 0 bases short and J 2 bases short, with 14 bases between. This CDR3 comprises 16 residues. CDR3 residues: CATSRDHTERTYEQYF. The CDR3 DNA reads TGTGCCACCAGCAGAGATCATACAGAAAGAACCTACGAGCAGTACTTC.

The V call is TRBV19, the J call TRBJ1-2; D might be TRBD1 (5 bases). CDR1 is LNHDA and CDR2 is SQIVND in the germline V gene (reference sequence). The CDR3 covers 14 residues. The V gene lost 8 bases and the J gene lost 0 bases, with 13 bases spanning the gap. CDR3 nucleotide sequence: TGTGCCAGTCGTTTGGGACTTTCTAACTATGGCTACACCTTC. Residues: CASRLGLSNYGYTF. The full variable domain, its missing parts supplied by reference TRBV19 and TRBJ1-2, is DGGITQSPKYLFRKEGQNVTLSCEQNLNHDAMYWYRQDPGQGLRLIYYSQIVNDFQKGDIAEGYSVSREKKESFPLTVTSAQKNPTAFYLCASRLGLSNYGYTFGSGTRLTVV.

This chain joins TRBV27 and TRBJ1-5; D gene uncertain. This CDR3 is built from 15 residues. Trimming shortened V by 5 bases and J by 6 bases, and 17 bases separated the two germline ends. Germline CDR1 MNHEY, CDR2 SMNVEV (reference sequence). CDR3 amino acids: CASSPRTREGQPQHF. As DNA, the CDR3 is TGTGCCAGCAGTCCCCGGACCAGAGAGGGTCAGCCCCAGCATTTT.

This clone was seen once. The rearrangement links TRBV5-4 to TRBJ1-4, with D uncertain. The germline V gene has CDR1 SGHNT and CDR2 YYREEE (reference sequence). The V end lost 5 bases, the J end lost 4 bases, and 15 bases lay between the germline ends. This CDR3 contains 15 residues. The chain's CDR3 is CASRQSTGYNEKLFF. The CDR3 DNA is TGTGCCAGCAGACAATCTACTGGATATAATGAAAAACTGTTTTTT.

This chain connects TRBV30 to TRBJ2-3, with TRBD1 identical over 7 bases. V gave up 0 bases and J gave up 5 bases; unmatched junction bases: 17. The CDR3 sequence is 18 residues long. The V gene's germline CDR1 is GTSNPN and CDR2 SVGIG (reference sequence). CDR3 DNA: TGTGCCTGGAGTGTCGGTCAGGGGGTTCCGTCAGGAGGAGATACGCAGTATTTT. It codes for CAWSVGQGVPSGGDTQYF.

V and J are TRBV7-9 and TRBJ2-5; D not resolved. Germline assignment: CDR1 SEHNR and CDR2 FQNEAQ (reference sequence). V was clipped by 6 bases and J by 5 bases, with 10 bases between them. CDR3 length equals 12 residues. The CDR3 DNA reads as TGTGCCAGCAGTTCGGGCCTGGAGACCCAGTACTTC. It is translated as CASSSGLETQYF.

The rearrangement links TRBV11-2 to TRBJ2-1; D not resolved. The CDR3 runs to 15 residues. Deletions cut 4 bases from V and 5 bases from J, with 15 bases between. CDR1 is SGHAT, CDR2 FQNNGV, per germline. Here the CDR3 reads CASSSRGGGHNEQFF. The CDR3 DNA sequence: TGTGCCAGCAGCTCCAGAGGCGGTGGCCACAATGAGCAGTTCTTC.

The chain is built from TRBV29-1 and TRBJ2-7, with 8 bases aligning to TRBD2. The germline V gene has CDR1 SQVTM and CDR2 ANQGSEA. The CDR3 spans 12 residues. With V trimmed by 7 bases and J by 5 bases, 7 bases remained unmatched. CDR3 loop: CSGSGSTHEQYF. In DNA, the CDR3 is TGCAGCGGAAGCGGGAGCACCCACGAGCAGTACTTC.

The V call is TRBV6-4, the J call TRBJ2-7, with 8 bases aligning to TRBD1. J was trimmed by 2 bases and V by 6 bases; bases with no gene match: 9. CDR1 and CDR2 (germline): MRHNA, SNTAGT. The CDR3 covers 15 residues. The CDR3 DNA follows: TGTGCCAGCAGCGAACAACAGGGGGGAACCTACGAGCAGTACTTC. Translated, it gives CASSEQQGGTYEQYF.

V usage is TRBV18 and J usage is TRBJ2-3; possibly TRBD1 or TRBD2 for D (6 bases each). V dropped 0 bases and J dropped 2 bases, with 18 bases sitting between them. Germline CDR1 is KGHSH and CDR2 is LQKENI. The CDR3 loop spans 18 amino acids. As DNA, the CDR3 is TGTGCCAGCTCACCACCGTCCCTGATGGCGGGACACACAGATACGCAGTATTTT. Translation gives CASSPPSLMAGHTDTQYF.

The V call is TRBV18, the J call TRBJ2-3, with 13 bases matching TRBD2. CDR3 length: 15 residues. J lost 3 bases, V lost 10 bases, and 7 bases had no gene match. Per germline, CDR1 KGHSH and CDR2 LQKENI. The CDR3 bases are TGTGCCACCTCGTCGACTAGCGGGAGGACAGATACGCAGTATTTT. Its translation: CATSSTSGRTDTQYF.

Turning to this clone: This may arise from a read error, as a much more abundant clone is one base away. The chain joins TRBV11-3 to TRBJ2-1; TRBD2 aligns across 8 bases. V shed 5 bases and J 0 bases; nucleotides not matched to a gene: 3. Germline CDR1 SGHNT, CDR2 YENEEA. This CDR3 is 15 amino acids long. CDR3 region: CASSQGTSSYNEQFF. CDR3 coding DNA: TGTGCCAGCAGCCAAGGGACTAGCTCCTACAATGAGCAGTTCTTC.